This passage covers 30 T cell receptor beta chains from one sample sequenced in a study of cytomegalovirus exposure and HLA in healthy donors. The repertoire was sequenced with immunoSEQ multiplex PCR; TCRdb's copy has only in-frame clones and lacks some. Among some 200,000 clones listed, about four fifths were seen once. Sequenced: PBMCs. The source is a woman in her late teens or twenties in good health and CMV-seropositive.

The chain couples TRBV5-1 to TRBJ2-5; 7 bases fit TRBD2. CDR1 and CDR2 (germline): SGHRS, YFSETQ. The V and J ends lost 4 bases and 2 bases, in that order; junction bases with no gene match: 8. This CDR3 has 15 residues. The CDR3 DNA reads TGCGCCAGCAGCCGGGACGGGAGGTCGCAAGAGACCCAGTACTTC. This sequence encodes CASSRDGRSQETQYF.

The chain uses TRBV10-2 and TRBJ1-2; D is undetermined. The CDR3 runs 12 residues. From germline, CDR1 is WSHSY and CDR2 SAAADI. Trimming removed 10 bases from V and 2 bases from J, with 11 bases in between. CDR3 nucleotides: TGCGCCACTCGACGGAGCAACTATGGCTACACCTTC. This sequence encodes CATRRSNYGYTF.

This chain connects TRBV27 to TRBJ2-7; 7 bases align to TRBD1. There are 14 residues in the CDR3. V lost 5 bases, J lost 4 bases, and 8 bases stayed unmatched. The germline CDR1 and CDR2 sequences are MNHEY and SMNVEV (reference sequence). Here the CDR3 DNA reads TGTGCCAGCAGTCCAGACAGGGTCCTGTACGAGCAGTACTTC. It yields the protein CASSPDRVLYEQYF.

This chain uses TRBV5-6 with TRBJ2-3, with D uncertain. Germline V CDR1 and CDR2: SGHDT, YYEEEE. Trimming left V 3 bases short and J 2 bases short, with 16 bases between. The CDR3 has 16 amino acids. Here the CDR3 reads CASSYPRLGHTDTQYF. CDR3 in DNA: TGTGCCAGCAGCTACCCCCGTCTGGGCCACACAGATACGCAGTATTTT.

The chain joins TRBV6-1 to TRBJ1-3; D call uncertain. The CDR3 has 16 residues. The germline CDR1 and CDR2 sequences are MNHNS and SASEGT. V lost 1 base and J 0 bases, leaving 10 bases between the germline ends. CDR3 sequence reads: CASSEGFPSSGNTIYF. The CDR3 DNA reads TGTGCCAGCAGTGAAGGCTTTCCGAGCTCTGGAAACACCATATATTTT.

This chain links TRBV5-4 with TRBJ2-3; 10 nucleotides agree with TRBD1. After removal of 0 bases from V and 6 bases from J, the junction contained 7 bases not matched to a gene. The CDR3 is made up of 16 amino acids. Germline CDR1 is SGHNT and CDR2 is YYREEE (reference sequence). For the CDR3, the DNA is TGTGCCAGCAGCTTGGTGTCGGGACAGGGGTCGGATACGCAGTATTTT. Translating gives CASSLVSGQGSDTQYF.

This sequence joins TRBV10-3 and TRBJ1-6; 7 bases map to TRBD1. The CDR3 consists of 16 residues. Germline V gene sequence: CDR1 ENHRY, CDR2 SYGVKD. Losses at the gene ends were 5 bases for V and 5 bases for J; bases not matched to a gene: 9. CDR3 sequence reads: CAISTTPGTDNSPLHF. Here the CDR3 DNA reads TGTGCCATCAGTACTACGCCCGGGACAGATAATTCACCCCTCCACTTT.

The chain joins TRBV7-9 to TRBJ2-5; maybe TRBD1 (6 bases). Deletions cut 3 bases from V and 2 bases from J, with 10 bases between. The CDR3 length is 14 residues. Germline V lookup: CDR1 SEHNR, CDR2 FQNEAQ (reference sequence). The CDR3: CASSFYQGQETQYF. The CDR3 DNA is TGTGCCAGCAGCTTTTACCAGGGGCAAGAGACCCAGTACTTC. The full variable domain, in which reference TRBV7-9 and TRBJ2-5 provide the parts outside the CDR3, is DTGVSQNPRHKITKRGQNVTFRCDPISEHNRLYWYRQTLGQGPEFLTYFQNEAQLEKSRLLSDRFSAERPKGSFSTLEIQRTEQGDSAMYLCASSFYQGQETQYFGPGTRLLVL.

The chain combines TRBV6-1 with TRBJ2-7; the D gene is possibly TRBD1 (6 bases). The germline V and J ends were trimmed by 2 bases and 1 base, with 9 bases remaining between them. This CDR3 is built from 14 residues. The V gene's germline CDR1 is MNHNS and CDR2 SASEGT. CDR3 in DNA: TGTGCCAGCAGTGAACCCGGACAGTCCTACGAGCAGTACTTC. It is translated as CASSEPGQSYEQYF.

The chain has TRBV7-2 and TRBJ2-3; 8 positions agree with TRBD2. CDR1 is SGHTA, CDR2 FQGNSA, per germline. The CDR3 consists of 16 residues. Trimming took 3 bases from V and 0 from J; bases not matched to a gene: 5. CDR3 nucleotides: TGTGCCAGCAGCTTGCCGCGGGGGGCGAGCACAGATACGCAGTATTTT. Translation gives CASSLPRGASTDTQYF.

This clone was recorded once. The chain employs TRBV5-1 and TRBJ2-7, with D perhaps matching TRBD1 (5 bases). V lost 0 bases, J lost 3 bases, and 7 bases lay in between. The CDR3 has 13 residues. Germline CDR1 reads SGHRS; CDR2 reads YFSETQ. CDR3 amino acids: CASSLEGYYEQYF. CDR3 nucleotide sequence: TGCGCCAGCAGCTTGGAGGGGTACTACGAGCAGTACTTC.

The chain joins TRBV7-6 to TRBJ2-3; D is possibly TRBD2 (6 bases). CDR3 length: 12 residues. V shed 5 bases and J shed 4 bases, with 7 bases lying between them. The V gene's germline CDR1 is SGHVS and CDR2 FNYEAQ. CDR3 in amino acids: CASSGGADTQYF. The CDR3 region has the DNA TGTGCCAGCAGCGGAGGGGCAGATACGCAGTATTTT.

The chain couples TRBV2 to TRBJ2-5; a possible D gene is TRBD1 (5 bases). The germline V and J ends were trimmed by 6 bases and 5 bases, with 7 bases remaining between them. CDR3 size: 11 residues. Germline loops: CDR1 SNHLY, CDR2 FYNNEI. The DNA of the CDR3 is TGTGCCAGCAGCCCAGGGGAGACCCAGTACTTC. Protein: CASSPGETQYF.

This clone was seen a few times. CDR3 sequence (DNA): TGTGCCAGCAGCTCGGGGGAAACAGATACGCAGTATTTT. Translation: CASSSGETDTQYF. V and J are TRBV6-4 and TRBJ2-3, with D possibly TRBD2 on 6 matching bases. Trimming stripped 6 bases from V and 3 bases from J, with 10 bases between. This CDR3 has 13 amino acids. Germline CDR1 reads MRHNA; CDR2 reads SNTAGT.

In its sample, this clone was seen once. The V gene is TRBV2, the J gene TRBJ1-2; perhaps TRBD1 as D (5 bases). The CDR3 length is 15 residues. Between the trimmed V and J ends, which lost 3 bases and 0 bases, there was a span of 11 bases. CDR1 and CDR2 (germline): SNHLY, FYNNEI. The CDR3 DNA reads as TGTGCCAGCAGTGAGGGCAGGGCCTCTAACTATGGCTACACCTTC. This codes for CASSEGRASNYGYTF. Combining the CDR3 with reference TRBV2 and TRBJ1-2 gives the whole variable domain EPEVTQTPSHQVTQMGQEVILRCVPISNHLYFYWYRQILGQKVEFLVSFYNNEISEKSEIFDDQFSVERPDGSNFTLKIRSTKLEDSAMYFCASSEGRASNYGYTFGSGTRLTVV.

The chain links TRBV5-1 to TRBJ2-3, with a weak D call TRBD1 (7 bases). The CDR3 spans 15 residues. Germline V gene sequence: CDR1 SGHRS, CDR2 YFSETQ. With 3 bases removed from V and 0 bases from J, the gap between germline ends came to 11 bases. The CDR3 here is CASSSEGASTDTQYF. In nucleotides, the CDR3 is TGCGCCAGCAGCTCGGAGGGGGCCAGCACAGATACGCAGTATTTT.

V usage is TRBV5-6 and J usage is TRBJ2-1, with 7 bases identical to TRBD2. This CDR3 contains 13 residues. Germline loops: CDR1 SGHDT, CDR2 YYEEEE. J was trimmed by 2 bases and V by 9 bases; bases with no gene match: 5. The CDR3 spells CATASGPYNEQFF. CDR3 DNA: TGTGCCACCGCTAGCGGCCCCTACAATGAGCAGTTCTTC.

This rearrangement joins TRBV2 to TRBJ1-6, with D possibly matching TRBD1 (5 bases). The ends were cut back, 6 bases at V and 9 bases at J, with 18 bases in the middle. Looked up from germline, CDR1 is SNHLY and CDR2 is FYNNEI. This CDR3 has 15 residues. The CDR3 coding sequence is TGTGCCAGCAGGAAGAATGGGGTTAGGGGTTCACCCCTCCACTTT. Translating gives CASRKNGVRGSPLHF.

This clone was seen just once. V and J are TRBV2 and TRBJ2-5; 9 bases match TRBD1. CDR3 size: 15 residues. The V and J ends lost 7 bases and 5 bases, in that order; junction bases with no gene match: 11. CDR1 is SNHLY and CDR2 is FYNNEI in the germline V gene. The CDR3 here is CASTLNRGPQETQYF. The CDR3 DNA is TGTGCCAGCACTCTGAACAGGGGGCCGCAGGAGACCCAGTACTTC.

V usage is TRBV18 and J usage is TRBJ2-1; D gene ambiguous. Trimming left V 3 bases short and J 4 bases short, with 13 bases between. Germline-derived CDR1 and CDR2 are KGHSH and LQKENI. This CDR3 contains 15 residues. DNA for the CDR3: TGTGCCAGCTCACCGGTGAGACAAACTTACAATGAGCAGTTCTTC. This encodes CASSPVRQTYNEQFF.

The chain carries TRBV19 and TRBJ1-6; TRBD1 matches at 7 bases. Germline CDR1 and CDR2: LNHDA and SQIVND (reference sequence). CDR3 length: 15 residues. The junction had 8 bases not matched to a gene; V was cut back by 5 bases and J by 7 bases. The CDR3 sequence: CASSSPPTGNSPLHF. In DNA, the CDR3 is TGTGCCAGTAGTTCCCCCCCGACAGGGAATTCACCCCTCCACTTT.

The rearrangement uses TRBV29-1 and TRBJ2-7, with 11 bases aligning to TRBD1. This CDR3 has 17 residues. The V gene's germline CDR1 is SQVTM and CDR2 ANQGSEA. V shed 7 bases and J 4 bases; nucleotides not matched to a gene: 18. In DNA, the CDR3 is TGCAGCGCCAGCCACAAGCGGACAGGGGGCATCATATACGAGCAGTACTTC. As protein: CSASHKRTGGIIYEQYF.

The chain joins TRBV2 to TRBJ1-1; D gene uncertain. Germline-derived CDR1 and CDR2 are SNHLY and FYNNEI. V was pared by 8 bases and J by 2 bases, with 15 bases between. The CDR3 has 14 residues. CDR3 nucleotides: TGTGCCAGCGAGGGAGGAGGATTAAACACTGAAGCTTTCTTT. Its protein product is CASEGGGLNTEAFF. Complete variable domain (other parts from reference TRBV2 and TRBJ1-1): EPEVTQTPSHQVTQMGQEVILRCVPISNHLYFYWYRQILGQKVEFLVSFYNNEISEKSEIFDDQFSVERPDGSNFTLKIRSTKLEDSAMYFCASEGGGLNTEAFFGQGTRLTVV.

The chain links TRBV9 to TRBJ2-3; D possibly corresponds to TRBD2 (5 bases). Trimming stripped 3 bases from V and 5 bases from J, with 19 bases between. CDR1 and CDR2 (germline): SGDLS, YYNGEE. The CDR3 loop spans 16 amino acids. The CDR3 loop reads CASSDPGPGGQDTQYF. CDR3 DNA: TGTGCCAGCAGCGACCCGGGCCCCGGAGGCCAAGATACGCAGTATTTT.

CDR3: CAIRTAGTRSFAGELFF. The CDR3 DNA reads as TGTGCCATCAGAACCGCCGGGACTAGGAGTTTTGCCGGGGAGCTGTTTTTT. The chain carries TRBV10-3 and TRBJ2-2; 8 nucleotides agree with TRBD2. This CDR3 comprises 17 residues. J was trimmed by 6 bases and V by 6 bases; bases with no gene match: 15. Germline V gives CDR1 ENHRY, CDR2 SYGVKD.

This chain joins TRBV5-1 and TRBJ2-7, with 13 bases lining up with TRBD2. After removal of 0 bases from V and 2 bases from J, the junction contained 5 bases not matched to a gene. Looked up from germline, CDR1 is SGHRS and CDR2 is YFSETQ. The CDR3 has 17 amino acids. Here the CDR3 DNA reads TGCGCCAGCAGCTTGGGACTAGCGGGGGGTTTAACCTACGAGCAGTACTTC. Translation gives CASSLGLAGGLTYEQYF.

The chain is built from TRBV25-1 and TRBJ2-7; TRBD2 matches 10 bases. Germline V gene lookup returns CDR1 MGHDK and CDR2 SYGVNS. The V and J ends lost 2 bases and 4 bases, in that order; junction bases with no gene match: 2. The length of the CDR3 is 14 residues. CDR3 bases: TGTGCCAGCAGTGAAACTAGCGGGGCGTACGAGCAGTACTTC. Its translation is CASSETSGAYEQYF.

Here the CDR3 DNA reads TGTGCCAGCAGCCGACAGGGGGCTAATGAAAAACTGTTTTTT. Amino acid sequence: CASSRQGANEKLFF. The chain recombines TRBV5-4 with TRBJ1-4; 9 bases fit TRBD1. This CDR3 is built from 14 residues. The V and J ends lost 4 bases and 3 bases, in that order; junction bases with no gene match: 1. Germline CDR1 is SGHNT and CDR2 is YYREEE (reference sequence).

This clone was observed a single time. The V call is TRBV9, the J call TRBJ2-1; 9 bases are shared with TRBD2. The germline gives CDR1 SGDLS, CDR2 YYNGEE. CDR3 size: 15 residues. After removal of 0 bases from V and 9 bases from J, the junction contained 7 bases not matched to a gene. The CDR3 is CASSVEISGGGEQFF. DNA for the CDR3: TGTGCCAGCAGCGTAGAGATTAGCGGGGGAGGTGAGCAGTTCTTC.

The chain couples TRBV12-5 to TRBJ1-1; TRBD1 matches 7 bases. This CDR3 region has 12 residues. Germline V gives CDR1 LGHNT, CDR2 FRNRAP. V shed 5 bases, J shed 6 bases, and the junction held 3 bases outside the gene matches. This chain's CDR3 is CASGETGSEAFF. The CDR3 DNA reads TGTGCTAGTGGTGAGACAGGGTCTGAAGCTTTCTTT.